A selection of T cell receptor beta chains follows, all from one sample in a study of T cell responses to AZD1222 COVID-19 vaccine. Only in-frame clones appear in the TCRdb table, and some are missing; sequencing was by immunoSEQ multiplex PCR. The sample holds about 110,000 clones, around 90% seen once. The sample consisted of peripheral blood, taken on day 0 of MenACWY control vaccination. All receptors derive from an adult in good health. Both conserved end residues are part of each CDR3. Each record gives: D gene, J gene, clone size, V gene, CDR3 DNA, CDR3 protein. A D gene is named only where the DNA matches it firmly. Clone size is shown for a subset of rows, as once, few, many or a class of expanded clone.

d_call: TRBD1; j_call: TRBJ1-1; clone_size: NA; v_call: TRBV15; cdr3_nt: TGTGCCACCAGCACGAGGACAGGGGCCACTGAAGCTTTCTTT; cdr3_aa: CATSTRTGATEAFF
d_call: NA; j_call: TRBJ1-1; clone_size: NA; v_call: TRBV3-1/TRBV3-2; cdr3_nt: TGTGCCAGCAGCCAACTTCGGACTGAAGCTTTCTTT; cdr3_aa: CASSQLRTEAFF
d_call: TRBD1; j_call: TRBJ2-7; clone_size: NA; v_call: TRBV6-1; cdr3_nt: TGTGCCAGCAGGATACAGGGGTTTGGTTCCTACGAGCAGTACTTC; cdr3_aa: CASRIQGFGSYEQYF
d_call: NA; j_call: TRBJ1-5; clone_size: NA; v_call: TRBV7-9; cdr3_nt: TGTGCCAGCAGCCCTTTTACCAGCAATCAGCCCCAGCATTTT; cdr3_aa: CASSPFTSNQPQHF
d_call: NA; j_call: TRBJ1-1; clone_size: NA; v_call: TRBV10-3; cdr3_nt: TGTGCCATCAGTGAGTCCGTAAGGAGGAACACTGAAGCTTTCTTT; cdr3_aa: CAISESVRRNTEAFF
d_call: NA; j_call: TRBJ2-7; clone_size: once; v_call: TRBV5-6; cdr3_nt: TGTGCCAGCAGCCTGTGGGGCAGCGGAACCTACGAGCAGTACTTC; cdr3_aa: CASSLWGSGTYEQYF
d_call: TRBD2; j_call: TRBJ2-1; clone_size: NA; v_call: TRBV6-2/TRBV6-3; cdr3_nt: TGTGCCAGCAGTTACCGACTAGCGGGAGGGGTAGGCTGGGGTGAGCAGTTCTTC; cdr3_aa: CASSYRLAGGVGWGEQFF
d_call: TRBD2; j_call: TRBJ2-5; clone_size: NA; v_call: TRBV7-7; cdr3_nt: TGTGCCAGCAGCTTAATGCTAGCGGGGGACCAAGAGACCCAGTACTTC; cdr3_aa: CASSLMLAGDQETQYF
d_call: TRBD2; j_call: TRBJ2-3; clone_size: NA; v_call: TRBV28; cdr3_nt: TGTGCCAGCAGCCTGGGACTAGCGGGAGGCCCAACTAGCACAGATACGCAGTATTTT; cdr3_aa: CASSLGLAGGPTSTDTQYF
d_call: NA; j_call: TRBJ2-1; clone_size: NA; v_call: TRBV7-3; cdr3_nt: TGTGCCAGCAGCGAAAGGGGGGCCAGTATTATGAATGAGCAGTTCTTC; cdr3_aa: CASSERGASIMNEQFF
d_call: NA; j_call: TRBJ2-1; clone_size: NA; v_call: TRBV7-9; cdr3_nt: TGTGCCAGCAGCTCATCCCACCCGGACCAGGGGCCCTACAATGAGCAGTTCTTC; cdr3_aa: CASSSSHPDQGPYNEQFF
d_call: NA; j_call: TRBJ2-1; clone_size: NA; v_call: TRBV5-4; cdr3_nt: TGTGCCAGCAGCTTGGGTTGGCAGCAATACAATGAGCAGTTCTTC; cdr3_aa: CASSLGWQQYNEQFF
d_call: NA; j_call: TRBJ2-6; clone_size: NA; v_call: TRBV27; cdr3_nt: TGTGCCAGCAGTTTAAGGGGTGGGGCCAACGTCCTGACTTTC; cdr3_aa: CASSLRGGANVLTF
d_call: TRBD1; j_call: TRBJ2-5; clone_size: NA; v_call: TRBV11-2; cdr3_nt: TGTGCCAGCAGCAAAGGGACAGAAGAGACCCAGTACTTC; cdr3_aa: CASSKGTEETQYF
d_call: NA; j_call: TRBJ1-1; clone_size: NA; v_call: TRBV19; cdr3_nt: TGTGCCAGTAGTCCCCGGACGGTGATGAACACTGAAGCTTTCTTT; cdr3_aa: CASSPRTVMNTEAFF
d_call: TRBD1; j_call: TRBJ1-1; clone_size: NA; v_call: TRBV6-1; cdr3_nt: TGTGCCAGCAGTGAAGGATGGACAGGGCAGGCTGAAGCTTTCTTT; cdr3_aa: CASSEGWTGQAEAFF
d_call: NA; j_call: TRBJ2-7; clone_size: NA; v_call: TRBV28; cdr3_nt: TGTGCCAGCAGTTTAGGCAGTTCGTTGGGAGACGAGCAGTACTTC; cdr3_aa: CASSLGSSLGDEQYF
d_call: TRBD1; j_call: TRBJ2-7; clone_size: many; v_call: TRBV5-4; cdr3_nt: TGTGCCAGCAGCGCCAGCAGGGGACAGGGTTACGAGCAGTACTTC; cdr3_aa: CASSASRGQGYEQYF
d_call: TRBD1; j_call: TRBJ1-1; clone_size: few; v_call: TRBV5-1; cdr3_nt: TGCGCCAGCAGCTTGGTAAGCGGCAGGGGGAGAACTGAAGCTTTCTTT; cdr3_aa: CASSLVSGRGRTEAFF
d_call: NA; j_call: TRBJ2-3; clone_size: few; v_call: TRBV20-1; cdr3_nt: TGCAGTGCTAGTCCCCCACTAGCAGTAGATACGCAGTATTTT; cdr3_aa: CSASPPLAVDTQYF
d_call: NA; j_call: TRBJ1-2; clone_size: NA; v_call: TRBV4-1; cdr3_nt: TGCGCCAGCAGCCAAGATTGGTCGGGCTACTATGGCTACACCTTC; cdr3_aa: CASSQDWSGYYGYTF
d_call: NA; j_call: TRBJ1-2; clone_size: NA; v_call: TRBV11-2; cdr3_nt: TGTGCCAGCAGCTTAGGCTCCCCCGGGGGCACTTATGGCTACACCTTC; cdr3_aa: CASSLGSPGGTYGYTF
d_call: TRBD1; j_call: TRBJ1-1; clone_size: NA; v_call: TRBV29-1; cdr3_nt: TGCAGCGTTGAAGCCATCAGGGGGGGCACTGAAGCTTTCTTT; cdr3_aa: CSVEAIRGGTEAFF
d_call: NA; j_call: TRBJ2-7; clone_size: NA; v_call: TRBV6-2/TRBV6-3; cdr3_nt: NA; cdr3_aa: CASSSSTGRYEQYF
d_call: TRBD1; j_call: TRBJ1-5; clone_size: NA; v_call: TRBV2; cdr3_nt: TGTGCCAGCAGACCCGGGGACAGGCTTAGCAATCAGCCCCAGCATTTT; cdr3_aa: CASRPGDRLSNQPQHF
d_call: NA; j_call: TRBJ1-6; clone_size: NA; v_call: TRBV28; cdr3_nt: TGTGCCAGCAGTCCAACGGTCTGGGGTTCACCCCTCCACTTT; cdr3_aa: CASSPTVWGSPLHF
d_call: NA; j_call: TRBJ1-4; clone_size: NA; v_call: TRBV5-1; cdr3_nt: TGCGCCAGCAGCTCGGGGATAACTAATGAAAAACTGTTTTTT; cdr3_aa: CASSSGITNEKLFF
d_call: TRBD1; j_call: TRBJ2-7; clone_size: NA; v_call: TRBV6-5; cdr3_nt: TGTGCCATCTCTGACAGGGTCTACGAGCAGTACTTC; cdr3_aa: CAISDRVYEQYF
d_call: TRBD1; j_call: TRBJ2-7; clone_size: NA; v_call: TRBV28; cdr3_nt: TGTGCCAGCAGTATTTCCCTAAACAGGGGTAGGGGGTACGAGCAGTACTTC; cdr3_aa: CASSISLNRGRGYEQYF
d_call: NA; j_call: TRBJ1-2; clone_size: NA; v_call: TRBV5-4; cdr3_nt: TGTGCCAGCAGCTCCCGACAGGACCGGTATGGCTACACCTTC; cdr3_aa: CASSSRQDRYGYTF
d_call: NA; j_call: TRBJ2-1; clone_size: NA; v_call: TRBV27; cdr3_nt: TGTGCCAGCAGTTTAAGCCGCTACAATGAGCAGTTCTTC; cdr3_aa: CASSLSRYNEQFF
d_call: NA; j_call: TRBJ2-5; clone_size: NA; v_call: TRBV6-5; cdr3_nt: TGTGCCAGCACGTGGGGGGCAGAGACCCAGTACTTC; cdr3_aa: CASTWGAETQYF
d_call: TRBD2; j_call: TRBJ2-5; clone_size: few; v_call: TRBV4-2; cdr3_nt: TGTGCCAGCAGCCAAGCCGGGGGGGCGGGAAGGACCCAGTACTTC; cdr3_aa: CASSQAGGAGRTQYF
d_call: TRBD1; j_call: TRBJ2-7; clone_size: NA; v_call: TRBV28; cdr3_nt: TGTGCCAGCAGTTCCCTAGGACAGGGGGAAAGGAGCTCCTACGAGCAGTACTTC; cdr3_aa: CASSSLGQGERSSYEQYF
d_call: NA; j_call: TRBJ1-2; clone_size: NA; v_call: TRBV4-1; cdr3_nt: TGCGCCAGCAGCCAAGCGTTCAGGGGCCGTGGCTACACCTTC; cdr3_aa: CASSQAFRGRGYTF
d_call: NA; j_call: TRBJ2-5; clone_size: NA; v_call: TRBV7-8; cdr3_nt: TGTGCCAGCAGCTTTTCGACGTACCAAGAGACCCAGTACTTC; cdr3_aa: CASSFSTYQETQYF
d_call: NA; j_call: TRBJ2-1; clone_size: NA; v_call: TRBV7-2; cdr3_nt: TGTGCCAGCAGCTCTCCCGGGGGCTACAATGAGCAGTTCTTC; cdr3_aa: CASSSPGGYNEQFF
d_call: NA; j_call: TRBJ1-4; clone_size: NA; v_call: TRBV28; cdr3_nt: TGTGCCAGCAGTCTCACCCCAGGATTTAATAATGAAAAACTGTTTTTT; cdr3_aa: CASSLTPGFNNEKLFF
d_call: NA; j_call: TRBJ1-1; clone_size: once; v_call: TRBV19; cdr3_nt: TGTGCCAGTACCGACGCAGGGTTTGTAGGAATGAACACTGAAGCTTTCTTT; cdr3_aa: CASTDAGFVGMNTEAFF
d_call: TRBD2; j_call: TRBJ2-7; clone_size: NA; v_call: TRBV3-1/TRBV3-2; cdr3_nt: TGTGCCAGCAGCCATAGCGGGAGCGAGCAGTACTTC; cdr3_aa: CASSHSGSEQYF
d_call: NA; j_call: TRBJ2-1; clone_size: NA; v_call: TRBV4-1; cdr3_nt: TGCGCCAGCAGCCAAGACCCCGGGGGAGGCTCCTACAATGAGCAGTTCTTC; cdr3_aa: CASSQDPGGGSYNEQFF
d_call: NA; j_call: TRBJ1-5; clone_size: NA; v_call: TRBV5-1; cdr3_nt: TGCGCCAGCAGTCTGGATGGGGGCGGGCAGCCCCAGCATTTT; cdr3_aa: CASSLDGGGQPQHF
d_call: NA; j_call: TRBJ2-2; clone_size: NA; v_call: TRBV4-2; cdr3_nt: TGTGCCAGCAGCCAACCGACTACCGGGGAGCTGTTTTTT; cdr3_aa: CASSQPTTGELFF
d_call: NA; j_call: TRBJ1-1; clone_size: NA; v_call: TRBV12-3/TRBV12-4; cdr3_nt: TGTGCCACCCAACTTAATGGTCGCACTGAAGCTTTCTTT; cdr3_aa: CATQLNGRTEAFF
d_call: TRBD1; j_call: TRBJ2-1; clone_size: NA; v_call: TRBV7-2; cdr3_nt: TGTGCCAGCAGCTCCGGGGACAGGCGATACAATGAGCAGTTCTTC; cdr3_aa: CASSSGDRRYNEQFF
d_call: NA; j_call: TRBJ1-5; clone_size: few; v_call: TRBV19; cdr3_nt: TGTGCCAGTAGTATCTTAGGTAATCAGCCCCAGCATTTT; cdr3_aa: CASSILGNQPQHF
d_call: TRBD2; j_call: TRBJ2-5; clone_size: once; v_call: TRBV4-2; cdr3_nt: TGTGCCAGCAGCCAAGATCGACTAGCTGTGACCCAGTACTTC; cdr3_aa: CASSQDRLAVTQYF
d_call: NA; j_call: TRBJ1-2; clone_size: NA; v_call: TRBV6-2/TRBV6-3; cdr3_nt: TGTGCCAGCAGTTACCGGGACGGATCATATGGCTACACCTTC; cdr3_aa: CASSYRDGSYGYTF
d_call: TRBD2; j_call: TRBJ2-1; clone_size: few; v_call: TRBV3-1/TRBV3-2; cdr3_nt: TGTGCCAGCAGCAACGAGATGGGAGGGCGGGCCCGATACAATGAGCAGTTCTTC; cdr3_aa: CASSNEMGGRARYNEQFF
d_call: TRBD2; j_call: TRBJ2-1; clone_size: NA; v_call: TRBV7-3; cdr3_nt: TGTGCCAGCAGCTCCCGCGGGACTAGCTTCTACAATGAGCAGTTCTTC; cdr3_aa: CASSSRGTSFYNEQFF
d_call: NA; j_call: TRBJ1-6; clone_size: NA; v_call: TRBV14; cdr3_nt: TGTGCCAGCAGCCATCCGTCGGCAGTCGGCTCACCCCTCCACTTT; cdr3_aa: CASSHPSAVGSPLHF